The source of this T cell receptor (beta chain) is a study of read filtering for tumor transcriptome and immune sequencing. About the study: Mean patient age was roughly 66 years, range 47 to 80; 16 to 20 male, about 15 female.

This clonotype has a count of ten or more. From about 400 ng of RNA, a library with molecular barcoded alpha/delta and beta/gamma adaptors was made. Each CDR3 protein gets one entry after TCRdb re-called the reads with MiXCR. The table shows 45,000 to 55,000 distinct CDR3 sequences, with over 9.5% occurring only once. CDR3 length: 14 residues. After removal of 2 bases from V and 6 bases from J, the junction contained 6 bases not matched to a gene. Germline assignment: CDR1 ENHRY and CDR2 SYGVKD. The receptor comes from a donor over 35 with multiple myeloma. Sequencing was performed on a population of CD138-negative cells sorted from bone marrow. The V gene is TRBV10-3, the J gene TRBJ2-7; 8 bases match TRBD2. Here the CDR3 reads CAISEGLALLEQYF. CDR3 coding DNA: TGTGCCATCAGTGAGGGACTAGCCCTCCTCGAGCAGTACTTC.